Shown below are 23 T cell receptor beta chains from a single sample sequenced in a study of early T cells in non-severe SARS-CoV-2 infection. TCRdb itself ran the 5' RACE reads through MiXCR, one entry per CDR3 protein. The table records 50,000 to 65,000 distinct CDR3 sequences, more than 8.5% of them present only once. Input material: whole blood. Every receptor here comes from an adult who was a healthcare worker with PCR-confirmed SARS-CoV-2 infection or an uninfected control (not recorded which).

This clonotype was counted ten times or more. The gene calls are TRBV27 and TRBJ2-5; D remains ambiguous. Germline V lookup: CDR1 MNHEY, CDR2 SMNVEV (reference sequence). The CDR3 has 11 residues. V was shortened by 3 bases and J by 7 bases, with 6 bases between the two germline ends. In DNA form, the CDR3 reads TGTGCCAGCAGTTTCCTGGGGACCCAGTACTTC. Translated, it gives CASSFLGTQYF.

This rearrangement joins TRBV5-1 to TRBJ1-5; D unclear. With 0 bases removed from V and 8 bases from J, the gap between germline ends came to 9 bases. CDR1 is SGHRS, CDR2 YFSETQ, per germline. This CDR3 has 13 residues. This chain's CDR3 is CASSLAIGEPQHF. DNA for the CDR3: TGCGCCAGCAGCTTGGCCATAGGCGAGCCCCAGCATTTT.

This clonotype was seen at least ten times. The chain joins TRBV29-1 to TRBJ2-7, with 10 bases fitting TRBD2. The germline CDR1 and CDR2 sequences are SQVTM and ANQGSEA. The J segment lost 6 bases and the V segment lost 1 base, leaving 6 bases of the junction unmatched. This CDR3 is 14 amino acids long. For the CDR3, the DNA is TGCAGCGTTGAAGTAGCGGGAGGCCCGGGCGAGCAGTACTTC. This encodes CSVEVAGGPGEQYF.

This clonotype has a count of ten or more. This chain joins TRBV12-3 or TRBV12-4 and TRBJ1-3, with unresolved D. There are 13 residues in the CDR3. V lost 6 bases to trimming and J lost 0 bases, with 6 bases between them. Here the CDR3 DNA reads TGTGCCAGCAGACCAGCCTCTGGAAACACCATATATTTT. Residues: CASRPASGNTIYF.

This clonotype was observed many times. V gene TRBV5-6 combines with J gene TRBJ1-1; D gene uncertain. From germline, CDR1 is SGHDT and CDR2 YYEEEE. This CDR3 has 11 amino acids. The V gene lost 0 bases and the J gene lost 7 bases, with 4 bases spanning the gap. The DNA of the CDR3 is TGTGCCAGCAGCTTGGACGGTGAAGCTTTCTTT. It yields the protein CASSLDGEAFF.

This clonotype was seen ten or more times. The DNA of the CDR3 is TGCAGTGCTAGAGGTTCACGGGAGGGCCAAGCAGATACGCAGTATTTT. This gives the protein CSARGSREGQADTQYF. This chain uses TRBV20-1 with TRBJ2-3; 8 bases line up with TRBD2. The CDR3 sequence is 16 residues long. Trimming at V came to 1 base and at J to 4 bases, leaving 10 bases not matched to a gene. CDR1 DFQATT and CDR2 SNEGSKA come from the germline V gene (reference sequence).

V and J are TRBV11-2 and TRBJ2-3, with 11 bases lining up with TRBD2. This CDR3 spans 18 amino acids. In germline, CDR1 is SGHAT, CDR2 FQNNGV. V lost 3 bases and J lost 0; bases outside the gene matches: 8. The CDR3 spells CASSLYSGRGTSTDTQYF. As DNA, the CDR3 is TGTGCCAGCAGCTTGTATAGCGGGAGGGGTACTAGCACAGATACGCAGTATTTT.

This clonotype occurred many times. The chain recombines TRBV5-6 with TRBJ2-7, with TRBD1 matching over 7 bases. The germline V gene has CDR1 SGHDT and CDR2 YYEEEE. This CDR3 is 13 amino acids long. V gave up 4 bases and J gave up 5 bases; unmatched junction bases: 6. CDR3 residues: CASSGRTGDEQYF. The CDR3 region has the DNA TGTGCCAGCAGCGGACGAACAGGGGACGAGCAGTACTTC.

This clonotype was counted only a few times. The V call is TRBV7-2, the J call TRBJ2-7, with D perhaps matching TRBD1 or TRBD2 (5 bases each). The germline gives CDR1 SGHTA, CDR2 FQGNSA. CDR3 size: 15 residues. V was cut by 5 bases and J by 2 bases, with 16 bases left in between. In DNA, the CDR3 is TGTGCCAGCAGCCGTTTCGAGGGGACCCCCTACGAGCAGTACTTC. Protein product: CASSRFEGTPYEQYF.

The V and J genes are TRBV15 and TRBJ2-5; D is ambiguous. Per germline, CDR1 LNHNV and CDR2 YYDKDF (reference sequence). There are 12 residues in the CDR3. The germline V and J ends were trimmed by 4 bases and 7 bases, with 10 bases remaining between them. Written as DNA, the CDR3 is TGTGCCACCAGCACCTTCCCGTGGACCCAGTACTTC. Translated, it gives CATSTFPWTQYF.

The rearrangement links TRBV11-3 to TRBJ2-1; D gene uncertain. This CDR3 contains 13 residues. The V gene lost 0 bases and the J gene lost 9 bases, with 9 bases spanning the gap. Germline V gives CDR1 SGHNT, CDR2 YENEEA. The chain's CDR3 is CASSLDLGAEQFF. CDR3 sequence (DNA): TGTGCCAGCAGCTTAGATTTAGGTGCTGAGCAGTTCTTC.

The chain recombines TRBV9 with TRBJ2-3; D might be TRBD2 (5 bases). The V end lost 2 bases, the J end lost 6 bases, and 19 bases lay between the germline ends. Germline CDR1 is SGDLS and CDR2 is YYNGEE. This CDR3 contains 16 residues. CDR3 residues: CASSVDFRGSRDTQYF. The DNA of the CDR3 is TGTGCCAGCAGCGTTGACTTTCGTGGGAGTCGGGATACGCAGTATTTT.

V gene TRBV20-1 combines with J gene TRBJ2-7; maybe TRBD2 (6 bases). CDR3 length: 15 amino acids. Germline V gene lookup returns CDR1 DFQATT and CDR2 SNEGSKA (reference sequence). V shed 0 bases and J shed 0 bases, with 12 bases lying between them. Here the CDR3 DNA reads TGCAGTGCTAGAGATATACGGGGGAGCTCCTACGAGCAGTACTTC. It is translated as CSARDIRGSSYEQYF.

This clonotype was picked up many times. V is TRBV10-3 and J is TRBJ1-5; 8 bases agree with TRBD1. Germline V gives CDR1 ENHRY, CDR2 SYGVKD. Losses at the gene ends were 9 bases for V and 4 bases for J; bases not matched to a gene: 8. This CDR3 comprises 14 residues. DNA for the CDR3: TGTGCCATATGGCCAGGACAGGGAAATCAGCCCCAGCATTTT. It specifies CAIWPGQGNQPQHF.

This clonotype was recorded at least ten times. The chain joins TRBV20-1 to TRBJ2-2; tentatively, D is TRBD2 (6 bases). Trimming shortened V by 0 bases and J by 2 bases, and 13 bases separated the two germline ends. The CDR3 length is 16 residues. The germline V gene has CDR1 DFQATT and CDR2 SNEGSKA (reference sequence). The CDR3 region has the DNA TGCAGTGCTAGAGATGGCGGGGCTGAAAACACCGGGGAGCTGTTTTTT. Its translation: CSARDGGAENTGELFF.

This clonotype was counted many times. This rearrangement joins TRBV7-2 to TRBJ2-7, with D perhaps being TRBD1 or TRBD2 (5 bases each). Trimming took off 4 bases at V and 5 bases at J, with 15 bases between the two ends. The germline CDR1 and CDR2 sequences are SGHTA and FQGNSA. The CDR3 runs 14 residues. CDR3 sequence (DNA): TGTGCCAGCAGCTCGCTTGGAAGGGACCACGAGCAGTACTTC. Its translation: CASSSLGRDHEQYF.

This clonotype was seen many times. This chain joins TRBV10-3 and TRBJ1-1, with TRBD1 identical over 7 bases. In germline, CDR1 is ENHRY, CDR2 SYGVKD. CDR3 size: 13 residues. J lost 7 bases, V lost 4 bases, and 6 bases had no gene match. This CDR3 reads CAISVGQEGEAFF. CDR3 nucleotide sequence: TGTGCCATCAGTGTAGGACAGGAAGGTGAAGCTTTCTTT.

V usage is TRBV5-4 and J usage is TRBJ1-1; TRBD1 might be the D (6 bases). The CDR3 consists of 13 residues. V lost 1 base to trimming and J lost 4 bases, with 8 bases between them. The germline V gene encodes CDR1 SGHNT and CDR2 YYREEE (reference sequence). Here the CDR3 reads CASSLPGVTEAFF. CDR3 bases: TGTGCCAGCAGCTTGCCAGGGGTCACTGAAGCTTTCTTT.

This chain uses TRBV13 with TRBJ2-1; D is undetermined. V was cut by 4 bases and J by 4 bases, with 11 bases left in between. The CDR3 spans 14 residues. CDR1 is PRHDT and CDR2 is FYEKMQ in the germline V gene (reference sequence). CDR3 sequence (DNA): TGTGCCAGCAGCTCGCCTGGCGGATACAATGAGCAGTTCTTC. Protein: CASSSPGGYNEQFF. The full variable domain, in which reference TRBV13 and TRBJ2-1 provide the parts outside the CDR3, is AAGVIQSPRHLIKEKRETATLKCYPIPRHDTVYWYQQGPGQDPQFLISFYEKMQSDKGSIPDRFSAQQFSDYHSELNMSSLELGDSALYFCASSSPGGYNEQFFGPGTRLTVL.

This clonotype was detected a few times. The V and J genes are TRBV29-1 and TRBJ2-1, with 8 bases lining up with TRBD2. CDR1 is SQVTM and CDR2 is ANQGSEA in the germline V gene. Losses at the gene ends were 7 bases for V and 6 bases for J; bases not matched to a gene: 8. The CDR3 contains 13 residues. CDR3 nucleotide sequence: TGCAGCGCTGGACTAGCCCTATCCAATGAGCAGTTCTTC. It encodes CSAGLALSNEQFF.

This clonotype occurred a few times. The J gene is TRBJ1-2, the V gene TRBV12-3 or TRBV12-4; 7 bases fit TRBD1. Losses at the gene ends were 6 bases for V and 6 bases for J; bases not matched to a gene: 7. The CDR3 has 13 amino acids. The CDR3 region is CASSPSTGDGYTF. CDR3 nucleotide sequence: TGTGCCAGCAGCCCTTCCACAGGGGATGGCTACACCTTC.

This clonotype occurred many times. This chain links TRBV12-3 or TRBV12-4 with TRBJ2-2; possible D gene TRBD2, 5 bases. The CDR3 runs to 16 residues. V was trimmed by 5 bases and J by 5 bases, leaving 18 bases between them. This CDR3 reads CASSRKSGAGTGELFF. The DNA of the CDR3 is TGTGCCAGCAGTCGCAAAAGCGGAGCTGGGACCGGGGAGCTGTTTTTT.

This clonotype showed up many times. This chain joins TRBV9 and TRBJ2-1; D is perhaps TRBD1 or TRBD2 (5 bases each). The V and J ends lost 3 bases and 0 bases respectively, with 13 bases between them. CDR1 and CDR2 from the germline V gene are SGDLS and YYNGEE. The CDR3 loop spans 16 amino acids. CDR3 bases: TGTGCCAGCAGCGCCCCGGGGACCTCCTCCTACAATGAGCAGTTCTTC. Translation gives CASSAPGTSSYNEQFF.